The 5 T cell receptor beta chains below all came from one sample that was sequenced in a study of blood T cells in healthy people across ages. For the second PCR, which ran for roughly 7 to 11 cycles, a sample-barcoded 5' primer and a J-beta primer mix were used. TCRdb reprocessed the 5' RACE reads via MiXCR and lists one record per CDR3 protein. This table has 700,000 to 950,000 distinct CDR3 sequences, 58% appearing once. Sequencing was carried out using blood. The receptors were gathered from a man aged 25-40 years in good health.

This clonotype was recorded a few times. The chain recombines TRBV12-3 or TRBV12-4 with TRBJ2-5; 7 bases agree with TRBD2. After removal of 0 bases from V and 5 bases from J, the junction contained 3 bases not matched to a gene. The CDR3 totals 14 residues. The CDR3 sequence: CASSLAGLEETQYF. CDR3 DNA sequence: TGTGCCAGCAGTTTAGCTGGACTAGAGGAGACCCAGTACTTC.

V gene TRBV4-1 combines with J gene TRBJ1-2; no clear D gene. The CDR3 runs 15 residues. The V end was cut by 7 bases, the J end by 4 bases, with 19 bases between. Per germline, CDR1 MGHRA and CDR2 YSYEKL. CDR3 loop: CASTTLIGEAYGYTF. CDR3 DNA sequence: TGCGCCAGCACCACCTTGATAGGCGAGGCCTATGGCTACACCTTC.

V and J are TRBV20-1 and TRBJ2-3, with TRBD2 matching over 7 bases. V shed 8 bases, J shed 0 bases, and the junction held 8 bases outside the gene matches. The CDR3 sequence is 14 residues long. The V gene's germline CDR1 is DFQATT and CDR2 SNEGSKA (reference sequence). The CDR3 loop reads CSTRRGGSTDTQYF. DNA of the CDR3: TGCAGTACTCGTCGGGGAGGGAGCACAGATACGCAGTATTTT.

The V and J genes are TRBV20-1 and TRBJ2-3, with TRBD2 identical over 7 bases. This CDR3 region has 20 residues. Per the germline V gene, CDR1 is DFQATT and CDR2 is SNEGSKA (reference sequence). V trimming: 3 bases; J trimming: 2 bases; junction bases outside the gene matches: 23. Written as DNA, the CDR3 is TGCAGTGCTAGCCCACCCGGGGCAGCCCCGAGAGCGGGATACACAGATACGCAGTATTTT. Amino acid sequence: CSASPPGAAPRAGYTDTQYF.

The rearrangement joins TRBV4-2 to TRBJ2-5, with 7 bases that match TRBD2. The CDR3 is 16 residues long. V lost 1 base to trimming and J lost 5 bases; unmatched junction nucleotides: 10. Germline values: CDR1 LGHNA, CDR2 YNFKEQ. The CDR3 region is CASSQAFGSGGETQYF. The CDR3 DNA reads TGTGCCAGCAGCCAAGCATTCGGGTCGGGAGGTGAGACCCAGTACTTC.